This TCR beta chain originates from a study of neurological immune-mediated disorders. As for the study in general: Multiple sclerosis patients numbered around 34, with 31 relapsing-remitting and 3 secondary progressive. The study, taken as a whole, reports: The greatest TCR clonal expansion appeared in HTLV-1-associated myelopathy and the smallest, falling below healthy controls, in multiple sclerosis.

The cDNA was produced through 5'RACE with 10-nucleotide random UMIs. TCRdb ran MiXCR on the 5' RACE reads and lists one entry per CDR3 protein. This sample carries more than 50,000 distinct CDR3 sequences, about 4% of them seen once, and the ten largest clones take about 1.5%. Germline lookup yields CDR1 ENHRY and CDR2 SYGVKD. This CDR3 has 15 amino acids. J was trimmed by 2 bases and V by 5 bases; bases with no gene match: 7. At least ten counts were recorded for this clonotype. The antigen remains undetermined. Sequenced material: PBMCs. This clonotype was obtained from a man aged 30 to 39 with multiple sclerosis. The rearrangement uses TRBV10-3 and TRBJ2-5; 8 nucleotides align to TRBD1. The CDR3 DNA reads as TGTGCCATCAGTTCGACAGGGGTCGAGCAAGAGACCCAGTACTTC. This gives the protein CAISSTGVEQETQYF.